This TCR beta chain came from a study of neurological immune-mediated disorders. CDR3 length: 14 amino acids. Losses at the gene ends were 4 bases for V and 4 bases for J; bases not matched to a gene: 3. From germline, CDR1 is DFQATT and CDR2 SNEGSKA (reference sequence). From 15-18 subjects, each sequencing run yielded over 180 million TCR-beta sequences. TCRdb called the 5' RACE reads again in MiXCR, with one record for every CDR3 protein. This repertoire shows roughly 67,000 distinct CDR3 sequences, around 4% found once; its top ten account for just over 2.5%. Many counts were recorded for this clonotype.

The TCR originated in a man between 50 and 59 years old with multiple sclerosis. The sequenced material came from PBMCs. The chain uses TRBV20-1 and TRBJ1-5; 11 bases are shared with TRBD1. CDR3 loop: CSATGQGGNQPQHF. DNA for the CDR3: TGCAGTGCTACGGGACAGGGGGGGAATCAGCCCCAGCATTTT.